The sample holds many counts of the clone carrying this T cell receptor beta chain. These data come from a study of CD8 T cells in ankylosing spondylitis. TCRdb fed the 5' RACE reads into MiXCR, producing one record per CDR3 protein. The profile shows tens of thousands of distinct CDR3 sequences, less than 3.5% of them singletons. This TCR was recovered from a male donor with ankylosing spondylitis or in good health (not recorded which). The sample consisted of blood, either unsorted or a sorted T cell fraction (not recorded which).

This CDR3 is CASSAQVGRGTDTQYF. In nucleotides, the CDR3 is TGTGCCAGCAGCGCCCAAGTAGGAAGGGGGACAGATACGCAGTATTTT. The J gene is TRBJ2-3, the V gene TRBV9, with D possibly matching TRBD1 (6 bases). The CDR3 has 16 residues. V shed 3 bases and J shed 3 bases, with 17 bases lying between them. Germline V gene data show CDR1 as SGDLS and CDR2 as YYNGEE.